There are a few counts of the clone carrying this T cell receptor beta chain. The data belong to a study of blood T cell repertoires in COVID-19. Background on the study: From the United States, Italy and Spain came samples of acute and convalescent COVID-19. T cells, B-cell-depleted T cells, or PBMCs supplied cDNA or gDNA.

Source study methods: Cell counts per sample came from amplifying reference gene primers. Assay: immunoSEQ multiplex PCR; the TCRdb copy retains only in-frame clones and omits some. V and J calls and clone size are copied from that table; D and trimming were computed from the DNA. The sample consists of approximately 240,000 clones, about 88% of them appearing once. CDR3 length: 17 residues. Per the germline V gene, CDR1 is GTSNPN and CDR2 is SVGIG (reference sequence). V lost 1 base, J lost 0 bases, and 16 bases lay in between. The sequence came from a woman between 40 and 55 years old who had recovered from COVID-19. The rearrangement links TRBV30 to TRBJ1-5; perhaps TRBD1 as D (5 bases). Source material: peripheral blood. Here the CDR3 DNA reads TGTGCCTGGAGTGGAGTCACGGGGGACTTTAGCAATCAGCCCCAGCATTTT. It codes for CAWSGVTGDFSNQPQHF. Full variable domain (missing parts from reference TRBV30 and TRBJ1-5): SQTIHQWPATLVQPVGSPLSLECTVEGTSNPNLYWYRQAAGRGLQLLFYSVGIGQISSEVPQNLSASRPQDRQFILSSKKLLLSDSGFYLCAWSGVTGDFSNQPQHFGDGTRLSIL.